Following are 13 T cell receptor beta chains from one sample sequenced in a study of vaccination and CD4 T cells after COVID-19. For these receptors, no antigen is known. Once obtained from cultured CD4+ T cells, the DNA was sequenced using the Oncomine TCR Beta short-read assay. TCRdb reprocessed the PCR reads via MiXCR and lists one record per CDR3 protein. This table has 20,000 to 25,000 distinct CDR3 sequences, around two fifths appearing once. Stated time point: late sampling 161 to 241 days after vaccination in a few convalescent patients. Treatment described: roughly 11-day PBMC culture with coronavirus spike peptide pools or control peptides (ViraFEST assay). Sequences were derived from CD4+ T cells from blood, cultured in vitro, sampled about 7 months after SARS-CoV-2 vaccination. The source is a human donor who had recovered from COVID-19.

V usage is TRBV6-5 and J usage is TRBJ1-5; D not resolved. Germline CDR1 is MNHEY and CDR2 is SVGAGI. Trimming removed 2 bases from V and 5 bases from J, with 10 bases in between. The CDR3 has 14 residues. CDR3 loop: CASSYDQGYQPQHF. CDR3 sequence (DNA): TGTGCCAGCAGTTACGATCAAGGGTATCAGCCCCAGCATTTT.

The chain uses TRBV2 and TRBJ1-2, with 7 positions matching TRBD1. Germline CDR1 and CDR2: SNHLY and FYNNEI. This CDR3 comprises 12 residues. V lost 6 bases and J lost 8; bases outside the gene matches: 6. The CDR3, as DNA: TGTGCCAGCAGGACCACAGGGGAAGGCTACACCTTC. Translating it yields CASRTTGEGYTF.

In its sample, this clonotype was seen many times. The rearrangement links TRBV27 to TRBJ1-2; a possible D gene is TRBD1 (6 bases). Trimming left V 8 bases short and J 2 bases short, with 15 bases between. There are 14 residues in the CDR3. Germline V lookup: CDR1 MNHEY, CDR2 SMNVEV (reference sequence). Here the CDR3 DNA reads TGTGCCAGCGGCAGGGGCCCGGCCAACTATGGCTACACCTTC. Amino acid sequence: CASGRGPANYGYTF.

V is TRBV6-1 and J is TRBJ1-2; D may be TRBD1 (6 bases). Germline lookup yields CDR1 MNHNS and CDR2 SASEGT. The CDR3 sequence is 14 residues long. V lost 10 bases and J 0 bases, leaving 15 bases between the germline ends. The CDR3 DNA is TGTGCCACCAAAACACAGGGTTCTAACTATGGCTACACCTTC. Translation: CATKTQGSNYGYTF.

The rearrangement links TRBV6-1 to TRBJ1-5, with 7 bases that match TRBD1. This CDR3 is 14 amino acids long. CDR1 is MNHNS, CDR2 SASEGT, per germline. With V trimmed by 5 bases and J by 5 bases, 6 bases remained unmatched. The CDR3 DNA reads TGTGCCAGCAGTCACAGGGGTTTCGATCAGCCCCAGCATTTT. Translating it yields CASSHRGFDQPQHF.

The gene calls are TRBV20-1 and TRBJ2-3; the match to TRBD2 covers 7 bases. Germline values: CDR1 DFQATT, CDR2 SNEGSKA (reference sequence). The J segment lost 6 bases and the V segment lost 0 bases, leaving 15 bases of the junction unmatched. The CDR3 consists of 17 residues. CDR3 protein: CSARDELSGAGRDTQYF. The DNA of the CDR3 is TGCAGTGCTAGAGATGAGTTGAGCGGGGCGGGCCGGGATACGCAGTATTTT.

This clonotype ranks as medium-sized. V usage is TRBV6-1 and J usage is TRBJ2-7; TRBD1 agrees at 7 bases. Trimming at V came to 4 bases and at J to 4 bases, leaving 7 bases not matched to a gene. Germline V gives CDR1 MNHNS, CDR2 SASEGT. The CDR3 length is 14 residues. Here the CDR3 DNA reads TGTGCCAGCAGTGCTCAGGGGGTTGAGTACGAGCAGTACTTC. It encodes CASSAQGVEYEQYF.

This clonotype was seen more than once but under ten times. The chain combines TRBV24-1 with TRBJ2-5, with 7 nucleotides matching TRBD1. CDR1 and CDR2 from the germline V gene are KGHDR and SFDVKD. There are 14 residues in the CDR3. The V segment lost 4 bases and the J segment 5 bases; nucleotides outside the gene matches: 6. The CDR3: CATSDSDRAETQYF. CDR3 coding DNA: TGTGCCACCAGTGACTCCGACAGGGCTGAGACCCAGTACTTC.

The sample holds a few counts of this clonotype. The chain carries TRBV7-2 and TRBJ2-5; D is ambiguous. This CDR3 has 16 amino acids. Germline V gene sequence: CDR1 SGHTA, CDR2 FQGNSA. Trimming pared 1 base from V and 2 bases from J, leaving 14 bases between. This CDR3 reads CASSLGSGREQETQYF. The DNA for the CDR3 is TGTGCCAGCAGCTTAGGCTCTGGGCGAGAACAAGAGACCCAGTACTTC.

V and J are TRBV6-1 and TRBJ1-2; D is unresolved. The ends were cut back, 1 base at V and 4 bases at J, with 4 bases in the middle. The CDR3 consists of 12 residues. CDR1 is MNHNS, CDR2 SASEGT, per germline. The CDR3: CASSEGSYGYTF. In nucleotides, the CDR3 is TGTGCCAGCAGTGAAGGGTCCTATGGCTACACCTTC.

This clonotype was recorded a few times. V usage is TRBV18 and J usage is TRBJ2-1; 12 positions agree with TRBD2. The CDR3 is 14 residues long. V lost 8 bases and J lost 4; bases outside the gene matches: 3. The germline CDR1 and CDR2 sequences are KGHSH and LQKENI. The CDR3 nucleotides read TGTGCCAGCCAAGGGACTAGCGGGTACAATGAGCAGTTCTTC. It yields the protein CASQGTSGYNEQFF.

This clonotype was recorded a few times. The gene calls are TRBV27 and TRBJ2-3; a weak D match, TRBD2 (5 bases). The length of the CDR3 is 18 residues. Germline values: CDR1 MNHEY, CDR2 SMNVEV (reference sequence). Deletions cut 7 bases from V and 2 bases from J, with 25 bases between. The CDR3 loop reads CASIVQPLFERYTDTQYF. As DNA, the CDR3 is TGTGCCAGCATAGTCCAGCCGTTGTTCGAGCGGTACACAGATACGCAGTATTTT.

V and J are TRBV7-3 and TRBJ2-7; weak D call: TRBD2 (5 bases). The ends were cut back, 5 bases at V and 4 bases at J, with 18 bases in the middle. In germline, CDR1 is SGHTA, CDR2 FQGTGA. This CDR3 comprises 15 residues. CDR3 nucleotide sequence: TGTGCCAGCAGCCAAACCGGGATTGGGCATTACGAGCAGTACTTC. This sequence encodes CASSQTGIGHYEQYF.